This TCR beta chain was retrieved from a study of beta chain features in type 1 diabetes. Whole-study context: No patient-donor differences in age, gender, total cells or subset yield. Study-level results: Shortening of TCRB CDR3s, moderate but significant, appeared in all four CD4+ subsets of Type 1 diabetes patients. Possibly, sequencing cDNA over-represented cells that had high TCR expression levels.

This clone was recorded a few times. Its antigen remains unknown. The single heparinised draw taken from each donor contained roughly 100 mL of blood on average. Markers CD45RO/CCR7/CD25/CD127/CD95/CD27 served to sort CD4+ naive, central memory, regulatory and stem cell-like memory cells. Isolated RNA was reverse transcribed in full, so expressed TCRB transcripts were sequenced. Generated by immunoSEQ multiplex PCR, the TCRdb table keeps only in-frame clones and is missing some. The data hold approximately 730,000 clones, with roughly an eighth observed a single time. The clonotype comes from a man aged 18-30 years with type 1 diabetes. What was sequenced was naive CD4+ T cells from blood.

As DNA, the CDR3 is TGTGCCAGCAGCTCGGGCTTAGTGAACACTGAAGCTTTCTTT. This sequence encodes CASSSGLVNTEAFF. The chain couples TRBV5-4 to TRBJ1-1, with D uncertain. This CDR3 has 14 residues. The germline gives CDR1 SGHNT, CDR2 YYREEE (reference sequence). The V gene lost 3 bases and the J gene lost 0 bases, with 9 bases spanning the gap.